This section outlines one T cell receptor beta chain sequence together with its context. One end of the junction does not line up with germline, which may come from a read error. The data belong to a study of blood T cells in healthy people across ages. Primed by a sample-barcoded 5' primer and a J-beta primer mix, a second PCR proceeded for 7 to 11 cycles. Every molecule of cDNA carried a tag from a template-switch adaptor with 12 random nucleotides. TCRdb re-derived calls from the 5' RACE reads in MiXCR, one entry per CDR3 protein. Among some 1,500,000 distinct CDR3 sequences listed, roughly 43% were seen once. The CDR3 consists of 14 residues. Germline V gene sequence: CDR1 MNHNY, CDR2 SVGAGI (reference sequence).

The chain joins TRBV6-6 to TRBJ2-7, with D perhaps being TRBD1 or TRBD2 (5 bases each). The sequencing sample was made of blood. The receptor was isolated from a woman younger than 35 in good health. The CDR3 region has the DNA TGTACCAGCAGTTCCCCGGGGCACCTTCGAGAGCAGTACTTC. Its protein product is CTSSSPGHLREQYF.